The following is a TCR beta chain sequence with its context. Antigen: not known. This record belongs to a study of OX40 agonist ivuxolimab in advanced cancers. Across the whole study: Patients with hepatocellular carcinoma, melanoma, renal cell or head and neck cancer made up the dose-escalation patients.

Unmatched junction bases numbered 8, after V lost 0 bases and J lost 1 base. CDR1 is SGHRS, CDR2 YFSETQ, per germline. The CDR3 extends over 17 amino acids. Generated by immunoSEQ multiplex PCR, the TCRdb table keeps only in-frame clones and is missing some. The sample lists around 65,000 clones, around 93% seen once, with roughly 13% in the top ten. General study results and limits: Blood T cells, both CD4+ and CD8+, expanded clonally by week 6 at 0.1 to 3.0 mg/kg. Among the lowest peripheral clonal expansion occurred in 0.1-3.0 mg/kg partial responders.

Patients were ineligible given autoimmune disease history or systemic immunosuppression. The specimen was CD4+ or CD8+ T cells sorted from blood, collected in a trial of the OX40 agonist ivuxolimab. The source is an adult with an advanced solid tumor such as melanoma, head and neck, liver or kidney cancer. The rearrangement joins TRBV5-1 to TRBJ2-7; 9 positions agree with TRBD2. CDR3: CASSLGRGGPPSYEQYF. CDR3 sequence (DNA): TGCGCCAGCAGCTTGGGGCGGGGGGGGCCCCCTTCCTACGAGCAGTACTTC.